These T cell receptor beta chains were read from a single sample in a study of shared clonotypes between healthy human individuals. The assay was immunoSEQ multiplex PCR, and TCRdb's table has in-frame clones only and misses some. The sample lists roughly 1,800,000 clones, about 95% occurring once. Sequenced material: naive CD8+ T cells sorted from blood. These receptor sequences come from a young man in good health. The CDR3 runs from the conserved cysteine through the conserved F or W. D genes are given only for firm matches. Clone size, where shown, is once, few, many, or a class for clones that have expanded.

v_gene	j_gene	abundance	d_gene	CDR3nt	CDR3aa
TRBV4-1	TRBJ2-7	NA	NA	TGCGCCAGCAGCCAACCGGGCCCCGCCTACGAGCAGTACTTC	CASSQPGPAYEQYF
TRBV28	TRBJ2-1	NA	TRBD2	TGTGCCAGCACCACCGGGACTAGCGGGGGGGGTTCCTACAATGAGCAGTTCTTC	CASTTGTSGGGSYNEQFF
TRBV2	TRBJ2-1	NA	NA	TGTGCCAGCAGTGACGGGCCGACAAGCTCCTACAATGAGCAGTTCTTC	CASSDGPTSSYNEQFF
TRBV4-1	TRBJ2-3	NA	NA	TGCGCCAGCAGCCAAGTCTCCTCGGATACGCAGTATTTT	CASSQVSSDTQYF
TRBV11-1	TRBJ1-1	NA	NA	TGTGCCAGCAGCTTTGGCAAGAACACTGAAGCTTTCTTT	CASSFGKNTEAFF
TRBV6-5	TRBJ2-1	NA	NA	TGTGCCAGCAGTTACTCGGCAGGCAATGAGCAGTTCTTC	CASSYSAGNEQFF
TRBV30	TRBJ1-1	NA	TRBD1	TGTGCCTGCCAGGGGGCGGACACTGAAGCTTTCTTT	CACQGADTEAFF
TRBV19	TRBJ1-5	few	NA	TGTGCCAGTAGCCAGACACCCAATCAGCCCCAGCATTTT	CASSQTPNQPQHF
TRBV12-5	TRBJ2-3	NA	NA	TGTGCTAGTGGTTACACAGATACGCAGTATTTT	CASGYTDTQYF
TRBV9	TRBJ2-6	NA	NA	TGTGCCAGCAGCGCCCAATCTCAGGGAACTGGGGCCAACGTCCTGACTTTC	CASSAQSQGTGANVLTF
TRBV6-5	TRBJ1-5	NA	NA	TGTGCCAGCAGGACACAGGGACAGCCCCAGCATTTT	CASRTQGQPQHF
TRBV7-8	TRBJ1-2	NA	TRBD1	TGTGCCAGCAGCCCAGGACAGGGGGCCTACGTTTTCTATGGCTACACCTTC	CASSPGQGAYVFYGYTF
TRBV27	TRBJ2-1	NA	NA	TGTGCCAGCAGTTTAACCTATAACAATGAGCAGTTCTTC	CASSLTYNNEQFF
TRBV7-3	TRBJ2-1	NA	TRBD2	TGTGCCAGCAGCTTAAGTACTAGCGGGGCCCCACGCCCGTGGGAGCAGTTCTTC	CASSLSTSGAPRPWEQFF
TRBV5-1	TRBJ2-7	NA	TRBD1	TGCGCCAGCAGCTACGGACAGGAGTCCTACGAGCAGTACTTC	CASSYGQESYEQYF
TRBV9	TRBJ1-3	few	NA	TGTGCCAGCAGAACGGGGACGGGATCTGGAAACACCATATATTTT	CASRTGTGSGNTIYF